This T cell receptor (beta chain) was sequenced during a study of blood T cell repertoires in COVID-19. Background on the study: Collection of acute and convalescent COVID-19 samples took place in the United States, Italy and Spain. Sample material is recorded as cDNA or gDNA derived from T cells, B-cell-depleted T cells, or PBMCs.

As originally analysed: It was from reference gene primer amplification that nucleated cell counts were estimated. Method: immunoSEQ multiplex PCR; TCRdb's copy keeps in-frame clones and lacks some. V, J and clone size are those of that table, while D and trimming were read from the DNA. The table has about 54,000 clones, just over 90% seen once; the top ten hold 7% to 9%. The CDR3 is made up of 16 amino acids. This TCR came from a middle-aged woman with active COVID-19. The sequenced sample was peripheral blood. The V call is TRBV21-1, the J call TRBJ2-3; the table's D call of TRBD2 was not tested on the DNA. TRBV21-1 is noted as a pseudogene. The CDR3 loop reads CASSKARDTHTDTQYF. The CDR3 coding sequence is TGTGCCAGCAGCAAAGCGCGTGATACTCATACAGATACGCAGTATTTT.